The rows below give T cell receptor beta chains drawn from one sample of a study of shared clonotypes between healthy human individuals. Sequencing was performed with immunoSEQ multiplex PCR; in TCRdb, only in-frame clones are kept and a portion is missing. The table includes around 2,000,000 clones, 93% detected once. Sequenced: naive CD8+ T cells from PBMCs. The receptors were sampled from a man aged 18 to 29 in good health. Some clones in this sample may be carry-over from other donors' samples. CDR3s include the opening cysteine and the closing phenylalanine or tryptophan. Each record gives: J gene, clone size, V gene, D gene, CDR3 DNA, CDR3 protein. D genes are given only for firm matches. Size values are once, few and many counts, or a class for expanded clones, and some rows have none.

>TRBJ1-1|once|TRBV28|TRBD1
TGTGCCAGCACTTACAGGGGGACCTACACGAACACTGAAGCTTTCTTT
CASTYRGTYTNTEAFF
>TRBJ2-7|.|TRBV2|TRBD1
TGTGCCAGCAGTGAATCTTTGGGGGACAGGGGCTACGAGCAGTACTTC
CASSESLGDRGYEQYF
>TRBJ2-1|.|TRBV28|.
TGTGCCAGTAAGGCGGGACAGAGCTCCTACAATGAGCAGTTCTTC
CASKAGQSSYNEQFF
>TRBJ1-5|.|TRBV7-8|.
TGTGCCAGCAGCTTATATGAGCCCTATAGCAATCAGCCCCAGCATTTT
CASSLYEPYSNQPQHF
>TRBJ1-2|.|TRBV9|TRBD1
TGTGCCAGCAGCGTATATAAGGACAGGGGAGGCGGCTATGGCTACACCTTC
CASSVYKDRGGGYGYTF
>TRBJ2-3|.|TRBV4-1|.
TGCGCCAGCAGCCAAGAGGCAGGGCTCTACACAGATACGCAGTATTTT
CASSQEAGLYTDTQYF
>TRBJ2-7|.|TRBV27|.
TGTGCCAGCAGTCGGAGGGCAAGCTCCTACGAGCAGTACTTC
CASSRRASSYEQYF
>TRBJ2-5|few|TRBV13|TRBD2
TGTGCCAGCAGCCTCGGGACTAGCGTCTGGGAGACCCAGTACTTC
CASSLGTSVWETQYF
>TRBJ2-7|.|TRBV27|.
TGTGCCAGCAGTTTAACCCTAGGCTACGAGCAGTACTTC
CASSLTLGYEQYF
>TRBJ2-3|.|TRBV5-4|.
TGTGCCAGCAGCGGCGGGACGTCAGTCGCAGATACGCAGTATTTT
CASSGGTSVADTQYF
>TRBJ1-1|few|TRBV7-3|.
TGTGCCAGCAGCTCGTACATGGGTACTGAAGCTTTCTTT
CASSSYMGTEAFF
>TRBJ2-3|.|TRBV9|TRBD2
TGTGCCAGCAGTGAAGTTAGCGGGGGCACAGATACGCAGTATTTT
CASSEVSGGTDTQYF
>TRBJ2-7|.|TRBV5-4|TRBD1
TGTGCCAGCAGCTTTCAGGGACAGAGACACTACGAGCAGTACTTC
CASSFQGQRHYEQYF
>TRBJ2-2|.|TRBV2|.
TGTGCCAGCTTACCCTGGGGGCAGGGTGGGGAGCTGTTTTTT
CASLPWGQGGELFF
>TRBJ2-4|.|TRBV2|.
TGTGCCAGCAGTGAAGGTACCGGGGCGAACATTCAGTACTTC
CASSEGTGANIQYF
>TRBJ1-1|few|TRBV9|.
TGTGCCAGCAGCGTTCGGGGGGGACTGAACACTGAAGCTTTCTTT
CASSVRGGLNTEAFF
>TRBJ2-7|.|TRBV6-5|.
TGTGCCAGCAGCCTGGGAGAGACCCGATACGAGCAGTACTTC
CASSLGETRYEQYF
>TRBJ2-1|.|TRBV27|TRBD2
TGTGCCAGCTCCAATTTGGGAGGGAATGAGCAGTTCTTC
CASSNLGGNEQFF
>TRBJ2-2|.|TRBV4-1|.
TGCGCCACCGGATCCGACGTGGCGAACACCGGGGAGCTGTTTTTT
CATGSDVANTGELFF
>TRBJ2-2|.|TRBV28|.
TGTGCCAGCAGTCTTCACCCGAACACCGGGGAGCTGTTTTTT
CASSLHPNTGELFF
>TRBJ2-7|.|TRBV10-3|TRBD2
TGTGCCATCAGTGACCCAGCGGGAGTTTCATACGAGCAGTACTTC
CAISDPAGVSYEQYF
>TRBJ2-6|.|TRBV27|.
TGTGCCAGCACCCCCGGGGCCAACGTCCTGACTTTC
CASTPGANVLTF
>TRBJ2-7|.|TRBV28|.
TGTGCCAGCAGTGCCATTGACGTAGGGACCGCCTACGAGCAGTACTTC
CASSAIDVGTAYEQYF
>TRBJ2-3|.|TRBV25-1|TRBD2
TGTGCCAGCAGTGTAGGGACTAGCGGGACTCGAGATACGCAGTATTTT
CASSVGTSGTRDTQYF
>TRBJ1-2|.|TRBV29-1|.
TGCAGCGTTGTTCCTCTGGCAGTCTCCTATGGCTACACCTTC
CSVVPLAVSYGYTF
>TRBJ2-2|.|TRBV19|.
TGTGCCAGTAGCTTCGGTGTAGGGGAGCTGTTTTTT
CASSFGVGELFF
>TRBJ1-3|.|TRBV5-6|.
TGTGCCAGCAGCTATACAGGGACTGGAAACACCATATATTTT
CASSYTGTGNTIYF
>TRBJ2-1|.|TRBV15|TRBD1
TGTGCCACCAGCAGAGACTCGGGGACAGGGATTTATGAGCAGTTCTTC
CATSRDSGTGIYEQFF
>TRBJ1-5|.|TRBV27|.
TGTGCCAGCAGTCCAGTGTCAATACGGAGCAATCAGCCCCAGCATTTT
CASSPVSIRSNQPQHF
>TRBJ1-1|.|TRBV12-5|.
TGTGCTAGTGGTTTGTCAGTGGGAGGGAACACTGAAGCTTTCTTT
CASGLSVGGNTEAFF
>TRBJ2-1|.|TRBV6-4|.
TGTGCCAGCAGCGATTTGGGACAAATGAACAATGAGCAGTTCTTC
CASSDLGQMNNEQFF
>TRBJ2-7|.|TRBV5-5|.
TGTGCCAGCAGCTTGGAGACGGGTCCCTCTTACGAGCAGTACTTC
CASSLETGPSYEQYF
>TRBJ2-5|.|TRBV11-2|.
TGTGCCAGCAGCTTAGTGACAGGACCGAGAGAGACCCAGTACTTC
CASSLVTGPRETQYF
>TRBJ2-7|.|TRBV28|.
TGTGCCAGCAGTTTGTCTGATCGACGGGACGAGCAGTACTTC
CASSLSDRRDEQYF
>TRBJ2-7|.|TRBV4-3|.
TGCGCCAGCAGCCAAGATCGGGTGAGCTCCTACGAGCAGTACTTC
CASSQDRVSSYEQYF
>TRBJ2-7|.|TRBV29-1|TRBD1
TGCAGCGTGAGCGGACAGGAATCCCTAATGATAGGGGAGCAGTACTTC
CSVSGQESLMIGEQYF
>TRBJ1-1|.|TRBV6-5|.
TGTGCCAGCAGTTATATCGCGGGGGAGGCGAGCGAAGAAGCTTTCTTT
CASSYIAGEASEEAFF
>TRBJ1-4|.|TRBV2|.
TGTGCCAGCAGTGAAGACAACGCAACTAATGAAAAACTGTTTTTT
CASSEDNATNEKLFF
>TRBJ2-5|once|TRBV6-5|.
TGTGCCAGCATGGGGATCCAAGAGACCCAGTACTTC
CASMGIQETQYF
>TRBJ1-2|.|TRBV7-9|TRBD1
TGTGCCAGCAGCTCGAACAGGGGGCAAGTAGTGGGCTACACCTTC
CASSSNRGQVVGYTF
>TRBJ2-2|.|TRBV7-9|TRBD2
TGTGCCAGCAGCTATGGGACACGGACTAGCGGGAGTACCGGGGAGCTGTTTTTT
CASSYGTRTSGSTGELFF
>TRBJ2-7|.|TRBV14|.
TGTGCCAGCAGCAACCCAGAGGGGCGTGGAGAGCAGTACTTC
CASSNPEGRGEQYF
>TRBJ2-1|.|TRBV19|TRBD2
TGTGCCAGTAGTATGGGACTAGCGGTATATGAGCAGTTCTTC
CASSMGLAVYEQFF
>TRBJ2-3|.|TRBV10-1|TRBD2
TGCGCCAGCAGTCAAAGAGCGGGGGACACAGATACGCAGTATTTT
CASSQRAGDTDTQYF
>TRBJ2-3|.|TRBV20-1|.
TGCAGTGCTAGAGATGGGGCGCAGTATTTT
CSARDGAQYF
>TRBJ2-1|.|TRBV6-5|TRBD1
TGTGCCAGCAGTTCGACGGGGACAGGCTACAATGAGCAGTTCTTC
CASSSTGTGYNEQFF
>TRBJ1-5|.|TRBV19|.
TGTGCCAGTAGTATAGGGGACCGTCTGGGTCAGCCCCAGCATTTT
CASSIGDRLGQPQHF
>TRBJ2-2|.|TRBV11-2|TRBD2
TGTGCCAGCAGCCCCCCGTTGGCGGGAGATGCCACCGGGGAGCTGTTTTTT
CASSPPLAGDATGELFF
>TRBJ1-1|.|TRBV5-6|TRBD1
TGTGCCAGCAGCTTGGCCGGACAGGGGGGCTCTGAAGCTTTCTTT
CASSLAGQGGSEAFF
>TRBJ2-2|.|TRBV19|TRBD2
TGTGCCAGTAGTGATTGGCTAGCGGGGGGTGCGAACACCGGGGAGCTGTTTTTT
CASSDWLAGGANTGELFF
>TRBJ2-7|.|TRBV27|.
TGTGCCAGCAGTTTACTCTCGGGCTACGAGCAGTACTTC
CASSLLSGYEQYF
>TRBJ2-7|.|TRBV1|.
TGCACCAGCAGCCACAGGGACCAGACCTACGAGCAGTACTTC
CTSSHRDQTYEQYF
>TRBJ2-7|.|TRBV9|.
TGTGCCAGCAGCGTAGGGGGGCCCTCCTACGAGCAGTACTTC
CASSVGGPSYEQYF
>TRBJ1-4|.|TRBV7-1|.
TGTGCCAGCAGCACACGGGAAAAACTGTTTTTT
CASSTREKLFF
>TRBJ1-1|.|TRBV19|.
TGTGCCAGTAGTATCCGGGCCTTCAACACTGAAGCTTTCTTT
CASSIRAFNTEAFF
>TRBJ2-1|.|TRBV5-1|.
TGCGCCAGCAGGGGGGCCGAGGGGATTTCCTACAATGAGCAGTTCTTC
CASRGAEGISYNEQFF
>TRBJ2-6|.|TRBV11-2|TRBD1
TGTGCCAGCGGGGACAGGGTAGCAGGGGCCAACGTCCTGACTTTC
CASGDRVAGANVLTF
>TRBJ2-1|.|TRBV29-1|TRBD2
TGCAGCGTTGAAGATCCGAGGACTAGCGGGAGGTTCGAGCAGTTCTTC
CSVEDPRTSGRFEQFF